The text below deals with one T cell receptor beta chain. Its antigen is not yet known. The record has no base qualities; no much larger clone is one base away. The data belong to a study of long-term antiretroviral therapy in people with HIV (dated by TCRdb to 2022 to 2024). Regarding the research as a whole: The earliest samples were collected roughly a decade before the 2015 WHO recommendation for immediate ART, at a time when ART was usually postponed until CD4 counts fell. Among the 30 or so participants with HIV, about 11 were female. No cross-contamination during QIAcube processing turned up in test extractions that ran a monoclonal T-cell line alongside 33 polyclonal samples. A total of under 250 cryopreserved PBMC samples came from 25 to 30 adults with confirmed HIV infection and were collected serially over a mean of roughly 6 years (range 1-12). Whether ART initiation and durable HIV suppression were associated with changes in peripheral blood TRB repertoire composition and diversity was tested in a retrospective serial study.

Inclusion was restricted to participants for whom at least one PBMC sample before ART initiation and at least two post-ART samples were available. All participants with HIV were treated in the United States of America. Cryopreserved samples of 1-10 million PBMC were thawed and washed before DNA extraction. At the time of the earliest PBMC sample, participants with HIV were aged between about 20 and 55 years. PBMC samples were contributed by each participant from 1-4 timepoints before ART initiation and 2-8 timepoints after ART initiation, with a median of 7 samples. Serial HIV viral load, CD4+ T-cell count, ART history and demographic data were obtained for every participant. Using a Qiagen kit on a QIAcube, genomic DNA was extracted from unsorted PBMC, with samples processed in batches of 12. After removal of 3 bases from V and 6 bases from J, the junction retains 12 bases not matched to a gene. Reading from cysteine to phenylalanine, the CDR3 counts 16 amino acids. Kept here is only the CDR3 DNA, which spans 48 bases and is read in frame from base 1. Sequences WSHSY (CDR1) and SAAADI (CDR2) are obtained from the germline V gene.

Study-wide conclusions, independent of this receptor: Unsorted PBMC were profiled instead of sorted CD4+ and CD8+ T cells because pre-ART samples had limited cell numbers. Owing to limited PBMC availability, only the TCR beta chain was sequenced, without alpha chain pairing. A significant increase in TRB diversity was found to be associated with ART initiation, although TRB diversity was observed to remain significantly below that of transplant donor controls even after long-term ART. CDR3 length ranges in HIV repertoires were narrower than in controls, and network structure suggested an antigen-experienced repertoire with only a slight naive shift after ART. Expanded TRB clones identified before ART initiation dominated the repertoire across all time points, though the dominance fluctuated and decreased in many PLHIV after ART. Samples dated from 2004 to 2017, and the ART regimens used may be less effective than current ones. No data were available on ART adherence, viral resistance or therapy changes, limiting inferences about post-ART repertoire changes.

The immunoSEQ hsTCRB v3.0 assay was used at survey level resolution for TRB variable region sequencing. The targeted TRB sequencing depth was about 40,000-50,000 T-cell genomes per sample. Pooled TRB libraries were sequenced on an Illumina MiSeq with a v3 150-cycle kit. Processing in the source paper ran as follows. Repertoire analysis was run in R within a reproducible Nextflow workflow that covered QC, data transformation and analysis. LymphoSeq2, an R package for exploring AIRR-Seq data, was used to implement the custom analyses. A handful of samples that produced fewer than 5000 total TRB sequences were removed, so fewer than 200 HIV repertoires were analyzed. Among the 200 or so HIV repertoires that were kept, roughly 58 were collected before ART initiation and roughly 130 were collected after ART initiation. Each repertoire was downsampled to 5000 TRB nucleotide sequences, and summary statistics were averaged across 100 downsampling iterations. Only TRB sequences with CDR3 regions of at least seven amino acids were retained for analysis. Diversity was measured with a Shannon entropy-derived clonality score and the Gini coefficient. In repertoire networks, the top 5000 CDR3 amino acid sequences were linked whenever an edit distance of one separated two sequences. For TRB CDR3 amino acid sequences, antigen specificity groups and MHC restriction were predicted with GLIPH2. To flag known associations with CMV, EBV, HIV or tissue antigens, CDR3 amino acid sequences were compared against VDJdb and McPAS-TCR. Pre-ART, post-ART and control groups were compared with Wilcoxon signed-rank tests and Holm-Bonferroni correction. The source is immuneACCESS, and TCRdb retained only in-frame sequences with V and J called. Part of the clones is not carried over; for the studies checked, unresolved V genes explain less than half of this, and the remainder is unexplained. V and J calls and clone size follow that table, whereas D and trimming were derived from the DNA. Here the sample has roughly 24,000 clones; 70% to 90% occur a single time. The ten biggest clones cover about 10% of the sample.

The clonotype originates from a man aged 40-49 years with HIV. This chain is built from TRBV10-2 and TRBJ2-3, with 7 central nucleotides matching TRBD2. Sequencing used unsorted PBMCs, obtained 4.8 to 5 years after starting antiretroviral therapy. The DNA sequence reads TGCGCCAGCAGTGAACCCGGGGAGGGGATCGCGGATACGCAGTATTTT. This is translated as CASSEPGEGIADTQYF.